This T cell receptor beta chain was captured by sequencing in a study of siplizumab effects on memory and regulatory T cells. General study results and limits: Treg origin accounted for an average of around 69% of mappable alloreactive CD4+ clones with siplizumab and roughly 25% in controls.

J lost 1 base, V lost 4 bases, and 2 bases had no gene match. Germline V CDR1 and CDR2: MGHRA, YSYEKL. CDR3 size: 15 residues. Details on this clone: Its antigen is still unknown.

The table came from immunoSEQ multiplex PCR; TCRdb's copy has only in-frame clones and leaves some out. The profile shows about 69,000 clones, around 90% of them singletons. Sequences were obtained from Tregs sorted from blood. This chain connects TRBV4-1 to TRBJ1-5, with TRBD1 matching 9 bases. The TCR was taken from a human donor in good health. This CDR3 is CASSRQGVSNQPQHF. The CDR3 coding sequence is TGCGCCAGCAGCCGACAGGGGGTAAGCAATCAGCCCCAGCATTTT.